These 12 T cell receptor beta chains were all obtained from the same sample, sequenced in a study of graft-versus-host responses after intestinal transplantation. The table came from immunoSEQ multiplex PCR; TCRdb's copy has only in-frame clones and leaves some out. The sample holds some 22,000 clones; 50% to 70% are singletons and the top ten take approximately 1%. The material sequenced was alloreactive CD4+ T cells from a mixed lymphocyte reaction culture, taken before intestinal transplant. The subset is: CFSE-low proliferating T cells sorted from approximately 6-day pre-transplant mixed lymphocyte reaction (GvH or HvG direction). The receptor source for this set is a human patient who received an intestinal transplant.

In its sample, this clone was seen a few times. The chain links TRBV28 to TRBJ1-1; the match to TRBD1 covers 8 bases. Per germline, CDR1 MDHEN and CDR2 SYDVKM. CDR3 length: 15 amino acids. Losses at the gene ends were 5 bases for V and 0 bases for J; bases not matched to a gene: 5. CDR3 DNA: TGTGCCAGCAGTGGGGACAGGAAAATGAACACTGAAGCTTTCTTT. Amino acid sequence: CASSGDRKMNTEAFF. The full variable domain, its missing parts supplied by reference TRBV28 and TRBJ1-1, is DVKVTQSSRYLVKRTGEKVFLECVQDMDHENMFWYRQDPGLGLRLIYFSYDVKMKEKGDIPEGYSVSREKKERFSLILESASTNQTSMYLCASSGDRKMNTEAFFGQGTRLTVV.

CDR3 loop: CASSSEAVPQPQHF. The CDR3 nucleotides are TGTGCCAGCAGCTCAGAGGCGGTTCCTCAGCCCCAGCATTTT. The chain couples TRBV7-8 to TRBJ1-5, with D unresolved. Between the trimmed V and J ends, which lost 4 bases and 6 bases, there was a span of 13 bases. In germline, CDR1 is SGHVS, CDR2 FQNEAQ. The CDR3 consists of 14 residues. Combining the CDR3 with reference TRBV7-8 and TRBJ1-5 gives the whole variable domain GAGVSQSPRYKVAKRGQDVALRCDPISGHVSLFWYQQALGQGPEFLTYFQNEAQLDKSGLPSDRFFAERPEGSVSTLKIQRTQQEDSAVYLCASSSEAVPQPQHFGDGTRLSIL.

The chain employs TRBV30 and TRBJ1-1, with 7 bases matching TRBD1. From germline, CDR1 is GTSNPN and CDR2 SVGIG (reference sequence). The V segment lost 4 bases and the J segment 12 bases; nucleotides outside the gene matches: 14. The CDR3 length is 13 residues. The CDR3 DNA reads TGTGCCTGGAATACCCAGGGGGGTACCGGGCCTTTCTTT. Translated, it gives CAWNTQGGTGPFF.

This clone was counted only a few times. In DNA, the CDR3 is TGTGCCAACCTACAGGTTGGCGGAAACACCATATATTTT. Translation gives CANLQVGGNTIYF. The rearrangement links TRBV11-2 to TRBJ1-3; D is possibly TRBD1 (5 bases). The germline V gene has CDR1 SGHAT and CDR2 FQNNGV. Trimming stripped 10 bases from V and 4 bases from J, with 14 bases between. This CDR3 spans 13 amino acids.

The chain uses TRBV27 and TRBJ1-1; 7 bases match TRBD1. This CDR3 is built from 14 residues. Per germline, CDR1 MNHEY and CDR2 SMNVEV (reference sequence). The trim removed 5 bases at V and 1 base at J, leaving 4 bases unmatched. In nucleotides, the CDR3 is TGTGCCAGCAGTCGTGGACAGGCGAACACTGAAGCTTTCTTT. Protein product: CASSRGQANTEAFF.

This chain links TRBV9 with TRBJ2-3, with D perhaps TRBD2 (5 bases). This CDR3 spans 14 amino acids. The V end was cut by 0 bases, the J end by 3 bases, with 8 bases between. CDR1 is SGDLS, CDR2 YYNGEE, per germline. As DNA, the CDR3 is TGTGCCAGCAGCGTAGGCGGGCATACAGATACGCAGTATTTT. Protein product: CASSVGGHTDTQYF.

The CDR3 protein is CASSRQTSGVLNIQYF. In DNA form, the CDR3 reads TGCGCCAGCAGCAGGCAGACTAGCGGGGTTTTGAACATTCAGTACTTC. This rearrangement joins TRBV5-1 to TRBJ2-4, with 11 bases lining up with TRBD2. The V gene end was trimmed by 4 bases and the J gene end by 7 bases; junction bases not matched to a gene: 10. Germline V gives CDR1 SGHRS, CDR2 YFSETQ. There are 16 residues in the CDR3.

The chain uses TRBV5-1 and TRBJ2-1; 8 bases align to TRBD2. Germline assignment: CDR1 SGHRS and CDR2 YFSETQ. CDR3 length: 16 residues. The V segment lost 0 bases and the J segment 10 bases; nucleotides outside the gene matches: 12. The CDR3, as DNA: TGCGCCAGCAGCTTGGCCTTATTGCGGGAGGTAGCCGAGCAGTTCTTC. It codes for CASSLALLREVAEQFF.

This chain connects TRBV6-5 to TRBJ2-7, with 10 bases matching TRBD1. The CDR3 has 15 amino acids. The germline CDR1 and CDR2 sequences are MNHEY and SVGAGI. V lost 2 bases, J lost 3 bases, and 4 bases stayed unmatched. CDR3 in DNA: TGTGCCAGCAGTTACGCCGGGACAGGGGTCTACGAGCAGTACTTC. This encodes CASSYAGTGVYEQYF.

The rearrangement uses TRBV9 and TRBJ2-5; 14 bases are a match to TRBD2. The germline V gene has CDR1 SGDLS and CDR2 YYNGEE. This CDR3 has 18 amino acids. The V segment lost 4 bases and the J segment 0 bases; nucleotides outside the gene matches: 8. The CDR3 loop reads CASSTHPGLAGDQETQYF. The CDR3 DNA follows: TGTGCCAGCAGCACTCACCCGGGACTAGCGGGAGACCAAGAGACCCAGTACTTC.

V is TRBV7-2 and J is TRBJ1-2; 7 nucleotides line up with TRBD1. V lost 4 bases to trimming and J lost 9 bases; unmatched junction nucleotides: 11. This CDR3 has 14 residues. Per the germline V gene, CDR1 is SGHTA and CDR2 is FQGNSA. CDR3 in amino acids: CASSSPTGVFSYTF. For the CDR3, the DNA is TGTGCCAGCAGCTCACCAACAGGGGTTTTTAGCTACACCTTC.

The V gene is TRBV6-6, the J gene TRBJ1-4; no clear D gene. Near its end, the DNA agrees better with TRBJ2-2, so the J call may be wrong. The germline V gene has CDR1 MNHNY and CDR2 SVGAGI (reference sequence). This CDR3 spans 11 amino acids. CDR3 protein: CASSRWGELFF. Here the CDR3 DNA reads TGTGCCAGCAGCCGCTGGGGGGAGCTGTTTTTT.